These 19 T cell receptor beta chains originate from one sample sequenced in a study of graft-versus-host responses after intestinal transplantation. Graft-derived tissue was subjected to processing to liberate intraepithelial and lamina propria lymphocytes. Some clones are missing from TCRdb's copy, which holds only in-frame ones; the method was immunoSEQ multiplex PCR. This table has 29,000 or so clones, over 60% appearing once. Sequenced material: ileum tissue, taken 98 days after intestinal transplantation. The receptors come from a human patient who received an intestinal transplant, so some T cells may come from the graft donor.

This chain links TRBV7-9 with TRBJ2-2; 9 bases fit TRBD1. V lost 4 bases, J lost 5 bases, and 8 bases stayed unmatched. The CDR3 is made up of 16 amino acids. Germline V gives CDR1 SEHNR, CDR2 FQNEAQ (reference sequence). CDR3 sequence (DNA): TGTGCCAGCAGCTCCCTCAGACAGGGGGGGACCGGGGAGCTGTTTTTT. This sequence encodes CASSSLRQGGTGELFF.

This sequence joins TRBV7-9 and TRBJ2-2; TRBD1 aligns across 9 bases. Germline V gene data show CDR1 as SEHNR and CDR2 as FQNEAQ (reference sequence). The CDR3 sequence is 15 residues long. V was pared by 5 bases and J by 5 bases, with 6 bases of the junction left unmatched. CDR3 in amino acids: CASSPRTGVTGELFF. DNA of the CDR3: TGTGCCAGCAGCCCTAGGACAGGGGTGACCGGGGAGCTGTTTTTT.

V is TRBV11-3 and J is TRBJ1-5; no clear D. Trimming stripped 0 bases from V and 2 bases from J, with 11 bases between. The CDR3 runs to 16 residues. Per germline, CDR1 SGHNT and CDR2 YENEEA. CDR3 DNA sequence: TGTGCCAGCAGCTTAGAGGTTTTGGGAGGCAATCAGCCCCAGCATTTT. This encodes CASSLEVLGGNQPQHF.

J is TRBJ1-2 and V is TRBV5-1; 9 nucleotides match TRBD1. The CDR3 contains 16 residues. The junction had 7 bases not matched to a gene; V was cut back by 4 bases and J by 0 bases. Germline V CDR1 and CDR2: SGHRS, YFSETQ. The CDR3 DNA is TGCGCCAGCAGCCTGGGGACAGGGCCTGCTAACTATGGCTACACCTTC. It codes for CASSLGTGPANYGYTF.

This clone was seen a handful of times. The genes are TRBV21-1 and TRBJ1-4. TRBV21-1 is a listed pseudogene. The CDR3 length is 12 residues. The CDR3 spells CASSKAGEKLFF. The CDR3 DNA is TGTGCCAGCAGCAAAGCGGGAGAAAAACTGTTTTTT.

This clone has just one count. The chain has TRBV5-1 and TRBJ2-1; 9 bases align to TRBD1. V lost 0 bases to trimming and J lost 8 bases; unmatched junction nucleotides: 3. Germline CDR1 and CDR2: SGHRS and YFSETQ. This CDR3 has 14 residues. This CDR3 is CASSLAGTGYEQFF. CDR3 DNA: TGCGCCAGCAGCTTGGCGGGGACAGGGTATGAGCAGTTCTTC.

The V call is TRBV4-1, the J call TRBJ1-4, with D tentatively TRBD1 (5 bases). V was trimmed by 0 bases and J by 7 bases, leaving 18 bases between them. The CDR3 totals 17 residues. Germline V CDR1 and CDR2: MGHRA, YSYEKL. The CDR3 protein is CASSQEDTGYVSEKLFF. The CDR3 DNA follows: TGCGCCAGCAGCCAAGAGGACACGGGTTACGTGAGTGAAAAACTGTTTTTT.

This clone was seen just once. The V call is TRBV7-2, the J call TRBJ2-3; the match to TRBD1 covers 11 bases. Looked up from germline, CDR1 is SGHTA and CDR2 is FQGNSA. V gave up 1 base and J gave up 4 bases; unmatched junction bases: 7. The CDR3 has 17 amino acids. The CDR3 DNA reads TGTGCCAGCAGCTTAGGGGTGGGACAGGGGGTCGCAGATACGCAGTATTTT. Its protein is CASSLGVGQGVADTQYF.

Only a few counts were recorded for this clone. The genes are TRBV6-6 and TRBJ2-1; D is perhaps TRBD1 (5 bases). From germline, CDR1 is MNHNY and CDR2 SVGAGI (reference sequence). This CDR3 region has 13 residues. V was clipped by 9 bases and J by 9 bases, with 18 bases between them. CDR3 coding DNA: TGTGCCAGTTCCTTCGGCAGGGCCAGTGAGCAGTTCTTC. It translates to CASSFGRASEQFF.

This chain links TRBV7-2 with TRBJ2-1, with D possibly being TRBD2 (5 bases). The V end lost 2 bases, the J end lost 5 bases, and 7 bases lay between the germline ends. Germline values: CDR1 SGHTA, CDR2 FQGNSA. This CDR3 contains 13 residues. CDR3 loop: CASSLIGDNEQFF. The CDR3 DNA reads TGTGCCAGCAGCTTAATCGGGGACAATGAGCAGTTCTTC.

This rearrangement joins TRBV5-6 to TRBJ2-7; D is ambiguous. Per the germline V gene, CDR1 is SGHDT and CDR2 is YYEEEE. Trimming stripped 0 bases from V and 2 bases from J, with 6 bases between. The CDR3 loop spans 13 amino acids. CDR3 protein: CASSLANTYEQYF. The CDR3 nucleotides are TGTGCCAGCAGCTTGGCCAACACCTACGAGCAGTACTTC.

The V and J genes are TRBV4-1 and TRBJ2-3; 10 nucleotides match TRBD2. The CDR3 sequence is 16 residues long. Germline CDR1 reads MGHRA; CDR2 reads YSYEKL. With 7 bases clipped from V and 5 bases from J, the junction kept 12 bases outside the gene matches. CDR3 in amino acids: CASTRGELAGEDTQYF. The CDR3 region has the DNA TGCGCCAGCACCCGAGGGGAGCTAGCGGGGGAAGATACGCAGTATTTT.

This chain links TRBV10-3 with TRBJ2-7, with unresolved D. Per the germline V gene, CDR1 is ENHRY and CDR2 is SYGVKD. Deletions cut 7 bases from V and 0 bases from J, with 10 bases between. The CDR3 is 13 residues long. Here the CDR3 DNA reads TGTGCCATCAAAGGAGCCGGCTCCTACGAGCAGTACTTC. This gives the protein CAIKGAGSYEQYF.

CDR3 amino acids: CATSRDHPGVYSNQPQHF. CDR3 nucleotide sequence: TGTGCCACCAGCAGAGACCACCCCGGAGTTTATAGCAATCAGCCCCAGCATTTT. This sequence joins TRBV15 and TRBJ1-5; D remains unclear. Germline values: CDR1 LNHNV, CDR2 YYDKDF (reference sequence). The CDR3 is made up of 18 amino acids. V dropped 0 bases and J dropped 0 bases, with 15 bases sitting between them.

V is TRBV9 and J is TRBJ2-2; D uncertain. The CDR3 contains 12 residues. CDR1 is SGDLS and CDR2 is YYNGEE in the germline V gene. The V and J ends lost 3 bases and 6 bases respectively, with 6 bases between them. As DNA, the CDR3 is TGTGCCAGCAGCGGAACGGCCGGGGAGCTGTTTTTT. Translated, it gives CASSGTAGELFF.

The J gene is TRBJ2-2, the V gene TRBV5-4; 7 bases map to TRBD1. Germline V lookup: CDR1 SGHNT, CDR2 YYREEE (reference sequence). Unmatched junction bases numbered 8, after V lost 4 bases and J lost 5 bases. This CDR3 has 15 amino acids. DNA for the CDR3: TGTGCCAGCAGCAACCGACAGGGAGAGACCGGGGAGCTGTTTTTT. Protein sequence: CASSNRQGETGELFF.

J is TRBJ2-3 and V is TRBV5-6; 7 bases map to TRBD2. Germline V gene lookup returns CDR1 SGHDT and CDR2 YYEEEE. The CDR3 has 14 amino acids. Germline trimming cut 4 bases from V and 6 bases from J; bases unmatched to any gene: 8. CDR3 protein: CASSVSGTGDTQYF. In nucleotides, the CDR3 is TGTGCCAGCAGCGTGAGCGGGACCGGGGATACGCAGTATTTT. The entire variable domain, with the rest obtained from reference TRBV5-6 and TRBJ2-3, is as follows: DAGVTQSPTHLIKTRGQQVTLRCSPKSGHDTVSWYQQALGQGPQFIFQYYEEEERQRGNFPDRFSGHQFPNYSSELNVNALLLGDSALYLCASSVSGTGDTQYFGPGTRLTVL.

The chain carries TRBV7-9 and TRBJ2-7; 8 bases are a match to TRBD2. The CDR3 consists of 19 residues. Germline CDR1 SEHNR, CDR2 FQNEAQ (reference sequence). V trimming: 4 bases; J trimming: 4 bases; junction bases outside the gene matches: 21. The CDR3 bases are TGTGCCAGCAGCTCCACCGTTCCAGAACGGGAGGGTAGGGGGTACGAGCAGTACTTC. Translated, it gives CASSSTVPEREGRGYEQYF.

CDR3 in amino acids: CASSFETANTEAFF. The CDR3, as DNA: TGCGCCAGCTCGTTTGAGACAGCGAACACTGAAGCTTTCTTT. This chain links TRBV5-1 with TRBJ1-1; possibly TRBD1 for D (5 bases). CDR3 length equals 14 residues. Per the germline V gene, CDR1 is SGHRS and CDR2 is YFSETQ. With 7 bases removed from V and 1 base from J, the gap between germline ends came to 14 bases.